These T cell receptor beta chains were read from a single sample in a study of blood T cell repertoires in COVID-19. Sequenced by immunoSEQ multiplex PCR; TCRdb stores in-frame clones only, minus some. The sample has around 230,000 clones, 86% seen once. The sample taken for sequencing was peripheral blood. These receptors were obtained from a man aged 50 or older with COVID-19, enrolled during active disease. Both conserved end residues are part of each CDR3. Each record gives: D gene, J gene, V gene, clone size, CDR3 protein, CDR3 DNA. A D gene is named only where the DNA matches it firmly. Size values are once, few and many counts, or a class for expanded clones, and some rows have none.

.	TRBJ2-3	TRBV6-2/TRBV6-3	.	CASSYSVISGPPDTQYF	TGTGCCAGCAGTTACTCGGTTATTAGCGGACCCCCAGATACGCAGTATTTT
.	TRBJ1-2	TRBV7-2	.	CASSFTKGDYGYTF	TGTGCCAGCAGCTTTACGAAGGGGGACTATGGCTACACCTTC
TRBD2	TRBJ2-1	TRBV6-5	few	CASRVAGGDNEQFF	TGTGCCAGCAGGGTAGCGGGGGGGGATAATGAGCAGTTCTTC
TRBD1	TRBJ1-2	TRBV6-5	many	CASSYSRTGGSYGYTF	TGTGCCAGCAGTTACTCGAGGACAGGGGGTTCGTATGGCTACACCTTC
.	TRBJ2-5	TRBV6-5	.	CASSHQLAGETQYF	TGTGCCAGCAGCCACCAGCTAGCTGGGGAGACCCAGTACTTC
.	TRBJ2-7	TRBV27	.	CASGGSQKAYEQYF	TGTGCCAGCGGTGGGTCACAGAAGGCCTACGAGCAGTACTTC
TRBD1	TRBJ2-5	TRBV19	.	CASSKPGQLGQETQYF	TGTGCCAGTAGTAAGCCGGGACAGCTAGGCCAAGAGACCCAGTACTTC
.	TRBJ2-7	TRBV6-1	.	CASSEIGGPGYEQYF	TGTGCCAGCAGTGAAATCGGAGGTCCGGGCTACGAGCAGTACTTC
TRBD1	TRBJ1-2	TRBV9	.	CASSEGQGANGYTF	TGTGCCAGCAGCGAAGGACAGGGGGCGAATGGCTACACCTTC
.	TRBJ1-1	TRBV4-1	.	CASSQDRQGNTEAFF	TGCGCCAGCAGCCAAGATAGGCAGGGGAACACTGAAGCTTTCTTT
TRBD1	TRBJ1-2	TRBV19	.	CASSIFGSGQTNYGYTF	TGTGCCAGTAGTATCTTCGGATCGGGACAGACTAACTATGGCTACACCTTC
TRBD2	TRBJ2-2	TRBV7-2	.	CASSLEGLAGGNTGELFF	TGTGCCAGCAGCTTAGAGGGACTAGCGGGGGGAAACACCGGGGAGCTGTTTTTT
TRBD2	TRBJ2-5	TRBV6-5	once	CASSSNPGLEQETQYF	TGTGCCAGCAGTTCGAACCCGGGACTAGAACAAGAGACCCAGTACTTC
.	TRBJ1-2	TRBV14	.	CASSARSTGLYGYTF	TGTGCCAGCAGCGCACGATCCACAGGGCTCTATGGCTACACCTTC
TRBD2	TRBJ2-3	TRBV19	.	CASSIEAPPLTSGRSDTQYF	TGTGCCAGTAGTATAGAAGCCCCACCGCTGACTAGCGGGAGATCAGATACGCAGTATTTT
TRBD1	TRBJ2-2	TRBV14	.	CASSQGQGFTGELFF	TGTGCCAGCAGCCAGGGACAGGGTTTTACCGGGGAGCTGTTTTTT
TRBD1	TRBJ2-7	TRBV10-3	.	CAISEFRTGASYEQYF	TGTGCCATCAGTGAGTTCCGGACAGGGGCGTCCTACGAGCAGTACTTC
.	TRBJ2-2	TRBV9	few	CASSVGGGGRLTGELFF	TGTGCCAGCAGCGTAGGAGGTGGGGGCCGGCTCACCGGGGAGCTGTTTTTT
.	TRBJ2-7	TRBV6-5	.	CASSYSGLDSYEQYF	TGTGCCAGCAGTTACTCGGGACTCGACTCCTACGAGCAGTACTTC
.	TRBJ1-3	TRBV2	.	CASSLNGAQSGNTIYF	TGTGCCAGCAGTCTCAATGGGGCCCAGTCTGGAAACACCATATATTTT
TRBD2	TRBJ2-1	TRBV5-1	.	CASSTGTSQVGEQFF	TGCGCCAGCAGCACCGGGACTAGTCAGGTGGGTGAGCAGTTCTTC
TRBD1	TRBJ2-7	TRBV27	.	CASRTGGGEQYF	TGTGCCAGCAGGACAGGGGGCGGCGAGCAGTACTTC
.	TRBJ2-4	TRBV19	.	CASSPGLPEGNIQYF	TGTGCCAGTAGTCCTGGACTACCAGAAGGAAACATTCAGTACTTC
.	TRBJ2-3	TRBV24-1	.	CATLNDTLPPNTDTQYF	TGTGCCACTCTAAACGACACCCTACCACCCAACACAGATACGCAGTATTTT
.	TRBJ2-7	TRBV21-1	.	CASTSTGSEQYF	TGTGCCAGCACATCGACAGGGTCCGAGCAGTACTTC